One sample yielded the 13 T cell receptor beta chains listed below, sequenced in a study of cytomegalovirus exposure and HLA in healthy donors. The PCR had 60 Vbeta and 13 Jbeta primers. TCRdb's copy holds only in-frame clones and misses some; the assay was immunoSEQ multiplex PCR. The data show some 150,000 clones, with 80% seen just once and roughly 10% held by the top ten. Input material: PBMCs. These receptor sequences come from a man between 18 and 35 years old in good health and CMV-seropositive.

V is TRBV7-8 and J is TRBJ2-5, with D possibly matching TRBD2 (6 bases). The CDR3 spans 15 residues. V shed 1 base and J shed 1 base, with 10 bases lying between them. Per the germline V gene, CDR1 is SGHVS and CDR2 is FQNEAQ. CDR3 sequence: CASSLEAGTQETQYF. The DNA of the CDR3 is TGTGCCAGCAGCTTAGAGGCGGGGACCCAAGAGACCCAGTACTTC.

The genes are TRBV6-1 and TRBJ1-2; no definite D call. Germline V CDR1 and CDR2: MNHNS, SASEGT. V was pared by 7 bases and J by 7 bases, with 10 bases between. The CDR3 extends over 11 amino acids. The DNA of the CDR3 is TGTGCCAGCACGCGGGCCTCTGGCTACACCTTC. This codes for CASTRASGYTF.

This chain links TRBV5-6 with TRBJ2-6, with TRBD2 as a possible D gene (7 bases). CDR1 and CDR2 from the germline V gene are SGHDT and YYEEEE. This CDR3 spans 15 amino acids. Trimming shortened V by 4 bases and J by 2 bases, and 10 bases separated the two germline ends. In DNA form, the CDR3 reads TGTGCCAGCAGCCTAGGGGGGGCTGGGGCCAACGTCCTGACTTTC. Translated, it gives CASSLGGAGANVLTF.

V gene TRBV4-2 combines with J gene TRBJ2-1; 10 nucleotides align to TRBD2. Unmatched junction bases numbered 9, after V lost 4 bases and J lost 9 bases. Germline-derived CDR1 and CDR2 are LGHNA and YNFKEQ. This CDR3 region has 15 residues. CDR3 bases: TGTGCCAGCAGCCCAAGCGGGGGGGCCGATTCTGAGCAGTTCTTC. It specifies CASSPSGGADSEQFF.

The V and J genes are TRBV29-1 and TRBJ2-1; 7 nucleotides agree with TRBD2. CDR1 and CDR2 (germline): SQVTM, ANQGSEA. This CDR3 has 14 amino acids. J gave up 2 bases and V 3 bases, and 4 bases lay outside the gene matches. The CDR3 is CSVDTGGTYNEQFF. CDR3 DNA: TGCAGCGTTGACACGGGGGGAACCTACAATGAGCAGTTCTTC.

The rearrangement uses TRBV4-2 and TRBJ1-6; possible D gene TRBD1, 5 bases. The CDR3 spans 14 residues. V was cut by 1 base and J by 7 bases, with 8 bases left in between. The germline CDR1 and CDR2 sequences are LGHNA and YNFKEQ. CDR3 protein: CASSQGQQNSPLHF. In DNA form, the CDR3 reads TGTGCCAGCAGCCAAGGACAGCAGAATTCACCCCTCCACTTT.

The sample holds one count of this clone. The chain is built from TRBV14 and TRBJ2-1; D perhaps matches TRBD1 (5 bases). V was pared by 0 bases and J by 6 bases, with 9 bases between. Germline V gene sequence: CDR1 SGHDN, CDR2 FVKESK. The CDR3 extends over 14 amino acids. CDR3 in DNA: TGTGCCAGCAGCCAAGAGTGGGGCTTCAATGAGCAGTTCTTC. It specifies CASSQEWGFNEQFF.

The V and J genes are TRBV5-1 and TRBJ1-1; 8 bases match TRBD1. The CDR3 totals 16 residues. J lost 1 base, V lost 4 bases, and 9 bases had no gene match. In germline, CDR1 is SGHRS, CDR2 YFSETQ. This chain's CDR3 is CASSAKAGGPNTEAFF. CDR3 DNA: TGCGCCAGCAGCGCCAAGGCAGGGGGCCCGAACACTGAAGCTTTCTTT.

The chain employs TRBV12-5 and TRBJ2-1; D unclear. The CDR3 is made up of 12 amino acids. CDR1 and CDR2 (germline): LGHNT, FRNRAP. The V end was cut by 0 bases, the J end by 7 bases, with 4 bases between. This chain's CDR3 is CASGLVQNEQFF. CDR3 sequence (DNA): TGTGCTAGTGGTTTGGTACAGAATGAGCAGTTCTTC.

This chain uses TRBV30 with TRBJ1-1, with 7 bases aligning to TRBD1. The CDR3 length is 14 residues. The trim removed 5 bases at V and 0 bases at J, leaving 6 bases unmatched. CDR1 and CDR2 (germline): GTSNPN, SVGIG (reference sequence). The CDR3 DNA reads as TGTGCCTGGGGTGGCAGGGGGATGAACACTGAAGCTTTCTTT. Residues: CAWGGRGMNTEAFF.

This chain connects TRBV29-1 to TRBJ1-1, with D tentatively TRBD1 (5 bases). Germline V lookup: CDR1 SQVTM, CDR2 ANQGSEA. The V and J ends lost 6 bases and 5 bases respectively, with 19 bases between them. This CDR3 is 14 amino acids long. CDR3 in amino acids: CSVTSGVEGTEAFF. The CDR3 bases are TGCAGCGTCACCTCGGGGGTAGAGGGAACTGAAGCTTTCTTT.

The chain combines TRBV6-6 with TRBJ1-2; D gene unclear. Germline CDR1 and CDR2: MNHNY and SVGAGI (reference sequence). The CDR3 is 12 residues long. Between the trimmed V and J ends, which lost 0 bases and 6 bases, there was a span of 5 bases. DNA of the CDR3: TGTGCCAGCAGTTACTCGTTAAATGGCTACACCTTC. Encoded protein: CASSYSLNGYTF.

The chain joins TRBV6-1 to TRBJ2-1, with 7 positions matching TRBD2. V lost 1 base, J lost 4 bases, and 4 bases stayed unmatched. The CDR3 loop spans 15 amino acids. Germline lookup yields CDR1 MNHNS and CDR2 SASEGT. This chain's CDR3 is CASSEERGLYNEQFF. CDR3 nucleotides: TGTGCCAGCAGTGAAGAGCGGGGCCTATACAATGAGCAGTTCTTC.